The next 6 T cell receptor beta chains were all read from a single sample in a study of cytotoxic CD8 clonotypes in ibrutinib-treated CLL. Produced via immunoSEQ multiplex PCR; TCRdb's table is partial and in-frame only. This table has around 160,000 clones, roughly 77% appearing once. Sequencing was performed on PBMCs, taken after 12 months of ibrutinib treatment. The receptors were gathered from a human donor with chronic lymphocytic leukemia.

V usage is TRBV7-2 and J usage is TRBJ2-1; D is ambiguous. Trimming stripped 0 bases from V and 6 bases from J, with 12 bases between. CDR1 is SGHTA, CDR2 FQGNSA, per germline. CDR3 length: 15 residues. The CDR3 coding sequence is TGTGCCAGCAGCTTAGCAGGGCCAGGTACCAATGAGCAGTTCTTC. Amino acids: CASSLAGPGTNEQFF.

Remarks on this clone: This probably arose from a read error, given a far larger clone one base away. The V gene is TRBV5-1, the J gene TRBJ1-6; 9 bases are a match to TRBD1. With V trimmed by 5 bases and J by 6 bases, 6 bases remained unmatched. The CDR3 runs to 15 residues. Germline CDR1 and CDR2: SGHRS and YFSETQ. The DNA for the CDR3 is TGCGCCAGCAGTGCAAGGGGACAGGGTAATTCACCCCTCCACTTT. Its translation: CASSARGQGNSPLHF.

The genes are TRBV7-3 and TRBJ2-1; D gene unclear. V was clipped by 2 bases and J by 6 bases, with 14 bases between them. CDR3 length: 15 residues. The germline CDR1 and CDR2 sequences are SGHTA and FQGTGA. CDR3 nucleotides: TGTGCCAGCAGCTTATACGCGAATTTGATCAATGAGCAGTTCTTC. Its protein product is CASSLYANLINEQFF.

CDR3 coding DNA: TGTGCCAGCAGCAAAGTTGGGGAGACAGCCTACGAGCAGTACTTC. Translated, it gives CASSKVGETAYEQYF. The rearrangement links TRBV21-1 to TRBJ2-7. TRBV21-1 is tagged as a pseudogene. The CDR3 spans 15 residues.

The V gene is TRBV10-2, the J gene TRBJ1-1; no reliable D call. V lost 3 bases to trimming and J lost 1 base, with 15 bases between them. CDR1 and CDR2 (germline): WSHSY, SAAADI. CDR3 size: 16 residues. The CDR3 nucleotides read TGCGCCAGCAGTGAAGCCCGGACCCTTGGGAACACTGAAGCTTTCTTT. Translated, it gives CASSEARTLGNTEAFF.

The J gene is TRBJ2-3, the V gene TRBV7-2; maybe TRBD2 (5 bases). This CDR3 comprises 15 residues. Germline V gene data show CDR1 as SGHTA and CDR2 as FQGNSA. The V gene lost 5 bases and the J gene lost 1 base, with 13 bases spanning the gap. The CDR3 loop is CASSPRRDRTDTQYF. The CDR3 DNA reads as TGTGCCAGCAGCCCCCGTCGGGATCGCACAGATACGCAGTATTTT.